This entry describes one T cell receptor (beta chain). Its antigen is not identified. The CDR3 contains 14 residues. Germline CDR1 reads SGHRS; CDR2 reads YFSETQ. The ends lost 4 bases at V and 5 bases at J; junction bases unmatched: 8. This specimen belongs to a study of siplizumab effects on memory and regulatory T cells. Libraries were prepared by immunoSEQ multiplex PCR; TCRdb keeps only in-frame clonotypes and omits some of them. The data hold 75,000 to 100,000 clones, with about 94% observed a single time. Broader study findings: Roughly 75-95% of proliferating CD4+ or CD8+ clones lacked an assignable naive or memory phenotype. Suppression by proliferating Tregs derived from siplizumab cultures was not verified.

The receptor was isolated from a human donor in good health. The chain is built from TRBV5-1 and TRBJ1-2; 7 bases are shared with TRBD1. Sequencing input: non-Treg CD4+ T cells sorted from blood. DNA of the CDR3: TGCGCCAGCAGCCCCCGGGACAGCGCGTATGGCTACACCTTC. Its protein is CASSPRDSAYGYTF.